This T cell receptor (beta chain) was found in a study of T cells in Graves' hyperthyroidism and ophthalmopathy. Uncontrolled infection, other autoimmune disease, pregnancy and lactation each barred patients from inclusion. On the basis of clinical symptoms, serum thyroxine and TRAb, thyroid ultrasound and orbital computed tomography, diagnoses were made. PBMCs were derived from roughly 9.6 ml fresh peripheral blood. Amplification of TCR beta CDR3 regions was performed using RNA transcripts as template. TCR CDR3 underwent first-round RT-PCR with the HTBI primer set. TCRdb re-analysed the multiplex PCR reads in MiXCR, keeping a single row per CDR3 protein. The table records fewer than 750,000 distinct CDR3 sequences, about 14% of them present only once. This CDR3 contains 19 residues. The J segment lost 0 bases and the V segment lost 2 bases, leaving 10 bases of the junction unmatched. Germline V gene data show CDR1 as SGHTA and CDR2 as FQGNSA.

The source material was blood. The V and J genes are TRBV7-2 and TRBJ2-6; 7 bases are a match to TRBD2. This TCR was sampled from a woman in her fifties or sixties with Graves' ophthalmopathy. Here the CDR3 reads CASSLMRRERISGANVLTF. DNA of the CDR3: TGTGCCAGCAGCTTAATGAGGCGGGAGCGTATCTCTGGGGCCAACGTCCTGACTTTC.